The 9 T cell receptor beta chains listed next were all sequenced from one sample in a study of T and B cells in COVID-19 patients. TRB was amplified from around 250-500 ng of blood genomic DNA. BIOMED2 TRB-A/B primer pools were used in multiplex TRB PCR. MiXCR was run by TCRdb on the multiplex PCR reads, yielding one entry per CDR3 protein. Altogether around 9,000 distinct CDR3 sequences are present, roughly 31% being singletons, with the ten largest covering around a fifth. The sample taken for sequencing was blood. These receptors came from a human donor who had recovered from COVID-19.

The CDR3 DNA reads TGCGCCAGCAGCTCTCAGGGGACGGGTTCACCCCTCCACTTT. Amino acid sequence: CASSSQGTGSPLHF. The rearrangement links TRBV5-1 to TRBJ1-6; D is possibly TRBD1 (6 bases). Germline V gene lookup returns CDR1 SGHRS and CDR2 YFSETQ. The CDR3 covers 14 residues. Trimming removed 3 bases from V and 9 bases from J, with 13 bases in between.

By share, this clonotype counts as medium-sized. The rearrangement joins TRBV12-3 or TRBV12-4 to TRBJ2-6; D not certain. The CDR3 consists of 16 residues. V shed 1 base and J shed 10 bases, with 17 bases lying between them. DNA for the CDR3: TGTGCCAGCAGTTTAGAGGCCGGCGGCCCTGTAAACGTCCTGACTTTC. Translated: CASSLEAGGPVNVLTF.

By frequency in the sample, this clonotype is medium-sized. The rearrangement joins TRBV19 to TRBJ2-7; D uncertain. This CDR3 comprises 14 residues. With 0 bases removed from V and 3 bases from J, the gap between germline ends came to 9 bases. Looked up from germline, CDR1 is LNHDA and CDR2 is SQIVND (reference sequence). The CDR3 DNA follows: TGTGCCAGTAGTATAGATGGCTCGCTCTACGAGCAGTACTTC. Translation: CASSIDGSLYEQYF.

This clonotype was seen more than once but under ten times. The V gene is TRBV6-4, the J gene TRBJ1-6; tentative D call: TRBD1 (5 bases). Germline loops: CDR1 MRHNA, CDR2 SNTAGT. The CDR3 loop spans 15 amino acids. The germline V and J ends were trimmed by 6 bases and 0 bases, with 9 bases remaining between them. The CDR3 DNA reads TGTGCCAGCAGACAGGAAAGCTCCTATAATTCACCCCTCCACTTT. This encodes CASRQESSYNSPLHF.

The V and J genes are TRBV29-1 and TRBJ2-1; D not resolved. The V gene's germline CDR1 is SQVTM and CDR2 ANQGSEA. Trimming removed 5 bases from V and 5 bases from J, with 4 bases in between. The CDR3 runs 10 residues. The CDR3 sequence is CSVSDNEQFF. The CDR3 region has the DNA TGCAGCGTTTCTGACAATGAGCAGTTCTTC.

This clonotype turned up a few times. The J gene is TRBJ1-6, the V gene TRBV6-1, with no clear D. Trimming left V 1 base short and J 4 bases short, with 11 bases between. This CDR3 is built from 16 residues. Per the germline V gene, CDR1 is MNHNS and CDR2 is SASEGT. DNA for the CDR3: TGTGCCAGCAGTGAAGGTAAGGCTGAATATAATTCACCCCTCCACTTT. Protein: CASSEGKAEYNSPLHF.

This clonotype is medium-sized. The chain employs TRBV19 and TRBJ2-3; D is unclear. The V end was cut by 7 bases, the J end by 3 bases, with 11 bases between. Germline lookup yields CDR1 LNHDA and CDR2 SQIVND (reference sequence). This CDR3 spans 13 amino acids. CDR3 region: CASKVSETDTQYF. CDR3 coding DNA: TGTGCCAGTAAGGTTTCCGAGACAGATACGCAGTATTTT.

This clonotype counts as medium-sized. The rearrangement joins TRBV5-4 to TRBJ2-7; no clear D gene. In germline, CDR1 is SGHNT, CDR2 YYREEE (reference sequence). With 0 bases removed from V and 3 bases from J, the gap between germline ends came to 10 bases. The CDR3 covers 14 residues. The CDR3 reads CASSLELANYEQYF. CDR3 in DNA: TGTGCCAGCAGCTTGGAGTTAGCAAACTACGAGCAGTACTTC.

The chain joins TRBV11-2 to TRBJ2-2; D is tentatively TRBD1 or TRBD2 (6 bases each). Trimming took 4 bases from V and 3 from J, leaving 9 bases between them. The germline CDR1 and CDR2 sequences are SGHAT and FQNNGV. This CDR3 contains 14 residues. CDR3 nucleotides: TGTGCCAGCAGCTCGGGGGCCCACACCGGGGAGCTGTTTTTT. Protein: CASSSGAHTGELFF. The entire variable domain, with the rest obtained from reference TRBV11-2 and TRBJ2-2, is as follows: EAGVAQSPRYKIIEKRQSVAFWCNPISGHATLYWYQQILGQGPKLLIQFQNNGVVDDSQLPKDRFSAERLKGVDSTLKIQPAKLEDSAVYLCASSSGAHTGELFFGEGSRLTVL.